This TCR beta chain was documented in a study of PD-1 blockade in classical Hodgkin lymphoma. Every one of the patients relapsed after autologous stem cell transplantation (brentuximab vedotin exposure was variable). This CDR3 is built from 16 residues. The germline gives CDR1 SGHAT, CDR2 FQNNGV. The trim removed 3 bases at V and 7 bases at J, leaving 11 bases unmatched. Libraries were prepared by immunoSEQ multiplex PCR; TCRdb keeps only in-frame clonotypes and omits some of them. The sample holds about 42,000 clones, under 75% seen once. The J gene is TRBJ2-1, the V gene TRBV11-2; 8 bases agree with TRBD2. The sample was peripheral blood mononuclear cells (PBMCs), taken at baseline. The clonotype was recovered from a human donor with classical Hodgkin lymphoma. The CDR3 reads CASSFNRGGLGNEQFF. The CDR3 DNA sequence: TGTGCCAGCAGCTTTAACCGGGGGGGCCTGGGAAATGAGCAGTTCTTC.